This T cell receptor (beta chain) was sequenced during a study of T cells after yellow fever vaccination. Background on the study: For low cell numbers, libraries were made with SMART-Seq v4 Ultra Low Input. Study observations and caveats: The booster saw the reappearance of most primary-vaccination clones (approximately 97% CD4, 88% CD8).

They built TCR cDNA with 5'RACE template switching, a step that put in a universal primer site and UMIs. TCRdb itself ran the 5' RACE reads through MiXCR, one entry per CDR3 protein. The sample lists 400,000 or so distinct CDR3 sequences, 11% occurring once. This clonotype was recorded a few times. Its target is not known. CDR3 size: 16 residues. The germline CDR1 and CDR2 sequences are SGHRS and YFSETQ. Trimming pared 3 bases from V and 4 bases from J, leaving 17 bases between. The J gene is TRBJ2-1, the V gene TRBV5-1; D may be TRBD1 or TRBD2 (6 bases each). The sequence was collected from a man between 18 and 35 years old who received the YFV17D yellow fever vaccine. This material consisted of PBMCs, taken on the day of the first yellow fever vaccination. The CDR3 bases are TGCGCCAGCAGCTCGTCCCTTTCGGGGGCGTACAATGAGCAGTTCTTC. Its protein product is CASSSSLSGAYNEQFF.